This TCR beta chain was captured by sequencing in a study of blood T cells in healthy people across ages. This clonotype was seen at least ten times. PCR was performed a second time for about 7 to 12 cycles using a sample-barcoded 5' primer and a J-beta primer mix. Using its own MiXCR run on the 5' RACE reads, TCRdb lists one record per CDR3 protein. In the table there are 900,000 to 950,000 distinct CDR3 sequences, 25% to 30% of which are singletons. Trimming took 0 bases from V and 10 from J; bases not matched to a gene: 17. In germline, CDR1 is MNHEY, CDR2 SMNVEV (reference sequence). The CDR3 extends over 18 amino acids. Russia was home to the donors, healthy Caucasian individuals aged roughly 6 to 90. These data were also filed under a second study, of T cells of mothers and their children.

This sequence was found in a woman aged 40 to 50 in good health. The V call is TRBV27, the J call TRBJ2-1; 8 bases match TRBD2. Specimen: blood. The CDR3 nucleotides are TGTGCCAGCAGTTTATCCGGGGGGGCGGGGCAGACGTGGAGGGAGCAGTTCTTC. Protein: CASSLSGGAGQTWREQFF.